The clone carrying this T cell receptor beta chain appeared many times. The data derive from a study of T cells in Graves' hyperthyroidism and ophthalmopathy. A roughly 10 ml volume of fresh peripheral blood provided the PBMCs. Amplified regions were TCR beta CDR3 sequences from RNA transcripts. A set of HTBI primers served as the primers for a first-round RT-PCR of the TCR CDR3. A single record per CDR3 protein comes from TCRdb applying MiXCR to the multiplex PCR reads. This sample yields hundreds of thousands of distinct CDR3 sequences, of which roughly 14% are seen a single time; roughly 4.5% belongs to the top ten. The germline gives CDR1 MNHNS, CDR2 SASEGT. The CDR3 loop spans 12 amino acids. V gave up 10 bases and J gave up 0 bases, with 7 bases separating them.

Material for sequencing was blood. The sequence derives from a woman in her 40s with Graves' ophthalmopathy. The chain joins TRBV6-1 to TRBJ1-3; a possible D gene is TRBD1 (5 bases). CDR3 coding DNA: TGTGCCACCGACAGCTCTGGAAACACCATATATTTT. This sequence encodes CATDSSGNTIYF.